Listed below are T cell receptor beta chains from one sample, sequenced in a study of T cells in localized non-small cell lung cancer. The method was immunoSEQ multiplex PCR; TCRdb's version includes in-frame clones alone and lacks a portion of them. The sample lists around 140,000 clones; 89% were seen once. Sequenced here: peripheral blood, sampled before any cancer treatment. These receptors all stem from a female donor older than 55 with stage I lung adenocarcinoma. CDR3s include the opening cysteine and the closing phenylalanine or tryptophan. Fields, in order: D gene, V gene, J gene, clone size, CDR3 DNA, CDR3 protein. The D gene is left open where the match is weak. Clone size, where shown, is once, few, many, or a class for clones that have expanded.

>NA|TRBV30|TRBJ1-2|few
TGTGCCTGGAGTGTTGGGACTAGCTATGGCTACACCTTC
CAWSVGTSYGYTF
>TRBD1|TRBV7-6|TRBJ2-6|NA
TGTGCCAGCAGCTCTAGACAGGGCTCTGTCGGCGGGGCCAACGTCCTGACTTTC
CASSSRQGSVGGANVLTF
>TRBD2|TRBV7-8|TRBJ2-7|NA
TGTGCCAGCAGCTTAGGTGCGGGAGGATCCTACGAGCAGTACTTC
CASSLGAGGSYEQYF
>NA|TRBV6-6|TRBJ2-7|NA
TGTGCCAGCAGTTACTCGAACTACGAGCAGTACTTC
CASSYSNYEQYF
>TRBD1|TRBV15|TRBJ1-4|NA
TGTGCCACCAGCAGACGTGGACAGGGTTGGGATGAAAAACTGTTTTTT
CATSRRGQGWDEKLFF
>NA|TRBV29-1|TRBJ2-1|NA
TGCAGCGTTGATGGGTACAATGAGCAGTTCTTC
CSVDGYNEQFF
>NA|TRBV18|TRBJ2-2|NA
TGTGCCAGCTCACCAATGCTAGCGAAGAACACCGGGGAGCTGTTTTTT
CASSPMLAKNTGELFF
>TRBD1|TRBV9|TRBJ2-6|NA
TGTGCCAGCAGGCTGACAGGGTCTGGGGCCAACGTCCTGACTTTC
CASRLTGSGANVLTF
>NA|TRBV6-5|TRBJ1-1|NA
TGTGCCATCGGAAATGAAGCTTTCTTT
CAIGNEAFF
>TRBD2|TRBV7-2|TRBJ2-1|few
TGTGCCAGCAGCCCCTTGGAAGGGACTAGCCTGTTCTTC
CASSPLEGTSLFF
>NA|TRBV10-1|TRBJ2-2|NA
TGCGCCAGCAGTGAGGAATGGAACACCGGGGAGCTGTTTTTT
CASSEEWNTGELFF
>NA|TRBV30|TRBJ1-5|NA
TGTGCCTGGAGTGTACAAGAGAACTTGAGGGGCAATCAGCCCCAGCATTTT
CAWSVQENLRGNQPQHF
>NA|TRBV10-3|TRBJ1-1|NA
TGTGCCATCAGTGAGTACGGGGCGAACACTGAAGCTTTCTTT
CAISEYGANTEAFF
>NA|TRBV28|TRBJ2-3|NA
TGTGCCAGCAGTTTTATGGGAAATACGCAGTATTTT
CASSFMGNTQYF
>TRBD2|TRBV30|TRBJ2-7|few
TGTGCCTGGAGTGGGTTAAGGACTAGCGGGAGCTCCTACGAGCAGTACTTC
CAWSGLRTSGSSYEQYF